The clone carrying this T cell receptor beta chain was detected a few times. Documented time point: newly diagnosed GD, antithyroid drugs for less than 3 months. Generation of the TCR library employed RNA extracted from PBMCs. This CDR3 has 14 amino acids. Per the germline V gene, CDR1 is SGHRS and CDR2 is YFSETQ. V lost 5 bases and J lost 4; bases outside the gene matches: 3. These data come from a study of regulatory T cells in long-lasting Graves disease. As for the study in general: Antithyroid drug use was under 3 months in newly diagnosed Graves' patients.

Arm-PCR of CDR3 regions and iRepertoire HTBI primers were used to build TCR beta libraries. One entry per CDR3 protein, called by TCRdb with MiXCR from the multiplex PCR reads. This sample yields 400,000 to 500,000 distinct CDR3 sequences, of which 15% to 20% are seen a single time; about 23% belongs to the top ten. Separately, the same data were catalogued under a study of T cells in Graves' hyperthyroidism and ophthalmopathy.

The source material was peripheral blood mononuclear cells (PBMCs), sampled at new diagnosis, from a patient treated with antithyroid drugs. The chain links TRBV5-1 to TRBJ2-1; TRBD2 matches 10 bases. The TCR comes from a woman aged 18 to 35 with Graves disease. Here the CDR3 DNA reads TGCGCCAGCAGGGGACTAGCGCAATACAATGAGCAGTTCTTC. Residues: CASRGLAQYNEQFF.